This T cell receptor beta chain was identified during a study of Graves' ophthalmopathy and Graves' hyperthyroidism. Regarding the study as a whole: The model's prediction of ophthalmopathy progression had 70.59% sensitivity and roughly 72% specificity.

RNA transcripts were the source from which TCR beta CDR3 regions were amplified. In the first round, RT-PCR was carried out with HTBI primers, and a multiplex PCR formed the second round. TCRdb re-called the multiplex PCR reads through MiXCR, storing one row per CDR3 protein. In the table there are over a million distinct CDR3 sequences, about 35% of which are singletons. The CDR3 loop spans 13 amino acids. Germline CDR1 is MNHNY and CDR2 is SVGAGI (reference sequence). This clonotype showed up many times. Antigen unknown. The sequenced sample was peripheral blood or thyroid tissue (not recorded which). The chain is built from TRBV6-6 and TRBJ1-1, with D unclear. This receptor was identified in an adult man with Graves' hyperthyroidism. The CDR3: CAAWGLKNTEAFF. The CDR3, as DNA: TGTGCTGCATGGGGTCTCAAGAACACTGAAGCTTTCTTT.